The clone carrying this T cell receptor beta chain was detected a few times. The antigen remains undetermined. The sample is drawn from a study of cytomegalovirus exposure and HLA in healthy donors. Background on the study: Approximately 83 million unique TCRs from HLA-typed donors were held in an early data release. Findings and limits, study-wide: The presence/absence work took it that sequencing depth was about the same across donors.

The PCR was carried out with 60 Vbeta primers and 13 Jbeta primers. Produced via immunoSEQ multiplex PCR; TCRdb's table is partial and in-frame only. The table shows over 150,000 clones, with around 69% occurring only once. The clonotype originates from a woman in her 30s in good health and CMV-seronegative. The sequencing sample was made of PBMCs.

CDR3 sequence reads: CSVEDFSADSNQPQHF. The DNA for the CDR3 is TGCAGCGTTGAAGATTTCTCGGCGGATAGCAATCAGCCCCAGCATTTT. The V and J genes are TRBV29-1 and TRBJ1-5; D remains unclear. Trimming cost V 0 bases and J 0 bases, with 12 bases left between them. CDR3 size: 16 residues. Germline assignment: CDR1 SQVTM and CDR2 ANQGSEA.